The sample holds a few counts of the clone carrying this TCR beta chain. Its antigen is undetermined. The data stem from a study of CD8 T cells in ankylosing spondylitis. Findings and limits, study-wide: A TCR beta motif of roughly 8 highly homologous variants appeared characteristic of ankylosing spondylitis blood. Significant enrichment of disease-linked clones was reportedly seen in matched ankylosing spondylitis synovial fluid. Reports of some motif variants in reactive arthritis synovial fluid and blood predate this one. Disease-linked clones were CD8+ and relatively rare in peripheral blood.

Libraries of TCR beta came from quantitative 5'-RACE with molecular barcodes. TCRdb re-called the 5' RACE reads with MiXCR, one entry per CDR3 protein. The sample consists of some 840,000 distinct CDR3 sequences, over 9.5% of them appearing once. The material sequenced was blood, either unsorted or a sorted T cell fraction (not recorded which). This sequence originates from a male donor with ankylosing spondylitis.

In DNA, the CDR3 is TGTGCCAGCAGTTCTTCCAAAGGGAAACGCAGGTACGAGCAGTACTTC. This encodes CASSSSKGKRRYEQYF. The chain links TRBV6-5 to TRBJ2-7; D is unresolved. The CDR3 length is 16 residues. The germline gives CDR1 MNHEY, CDR2 SVGAGI. V was cut by 4 bases and J by 4 bases, with 20 bases left in between.